The next 14 T cell receptor beta chains were all read from a single sample in a study of T cell responses to AZD1222 COVID-19 vaccine (dated by TCRdb to about 2021). Taken with the paper, the label for time point translates to: baseline before first vaccination. Libraries were made using the immunoSEQ multiplex PCR assay. TCRdb took over this immuneACCESS table, retaining in-frame rearrangements with V and J assigned. Such tables are incomplete; in checked studies, under half of the missing clones stem from an unresolved V gene, and the remainder is unexplained. Here the sample has about 150,000 clones; about 91% occur a single time. The top ten clonotypes cover approximately 4.8% of the sample. The source material was peripheral blood, sampled on day 0 of AZD1222 vaccination. These receptors were taken from an adult in good health.

The V call is TRBV10-1, the J call TRBJ2-3, with D unclear. Germline-derived CDR1 and CDR2 are WNHNN and SYGVQD (reference sequence). CDR3 length: 15 residues. Trimming shortened V by 0 bases and J by 2 bases, and 9 bases separated the two germline ends. This chain's CDR3 is CASSESAGFTDTQYF. CDR3 sequence (DNA): TGCGCCAGCAGTGAGTCCGCAGGATTCACAGATACGCAGTATTTT.

The J gene is TRBJ2-2, the V gene TRBV19; 7 bases are shared with TRBD1. The junction had 4 bases not matched to a gene; V was cut back by 6 bases and J by 0 bases. The CDR3 runs to 15 residues. Germline V gene sequence: CDR1 LNHDA, CDR2 SQIVND (reference sequence). CDR3 coding DNA: TGTGCCAGTAGACCGACAGGGTCGAACACCGGGGAGCTGTTTTTT. It encodes CASRPTGSNTGELFF.

The V gene is TRBV5-4, the J gene TRBJ2-1; 8 bases match TRBD2. The CDR3 consists of 15 residues. J was trimmed by 3 bases and V by 4 bases; bases with no gene match: 6. From germline, CDR1 is SGHNT and CDR2 YYREEE (reference sequence). CDR3 bases: TGTGCCAGCAGCCAGGGACTAGAGGGCTACAATGAGCAGTTCTTC. This codes for CASSQGLEGYNEQFF.

The rearrangement joins TRBV6-4 to TRBJ1-1, with 10 bases identical to TRBD1. V shed 2 bases, J shed 0 bases, and the junction held 6 bases outside the gene matches. The CDR3 covers 17 residues. CDR1 is MRHNA, CDR2 SNTAGT, per germline. The CDR3: CASSDVGQGEVNTEAFF. In DNA form, the CDR3 reads TGTGCCAGCAGTGACGTTGGACAGGGGGAGGTGAACACTGAAGCTTTCTTT.

This chain connects TRBV7-9 to TRBJ2-7, with no clear D. Trimming left V 5 bases short and J 2 bases short, with 10 bases between. Germline CDR1 is SEHNR and CDR2 is FQNEAQ (reference sequence). The CDR3 is 13 amino acids. This chain's CDR3 is CASSPRAAYEQYF. The CDR3 DNA reads TGTGCCAGCAGCCCTAGGGCAGCCTACGAGCAGTACTTC.

The chain has TRBV9 and TRBJ1-4; weak D call: TRBD1 (5 bases). Germline V CDR1 and CDR2: SGDLS, YYNGEE. The CDR3 runs to 15 residues. V shed 4 bases and J shed 5 bases, with 15 bases lying between them. In DNA form, the CDR3 reads TGTGCCAGCAGCCCATCAGACAGTTCGAATGAAAAACTGTTTTTT. It codes for CASSPSDSSNEKLFF.

This chain links TRBV19 with TRBJ1-2; D is uncertain. This CDR3 is 13 amino acids long. Trimming stripped 5 bases from V and 4 bases from J, with 11 bases between. Germline V lookup: CDR1 LNHDA, CDR2 SQIVND (reference sequence). Here the CDR3 DNA reads TGTGCCAGTAGTCCTAGAAGCCTCTATGGCTACACCTTC. Translated: CASSPRSLYGYTF.

This chain links TRBV4-2 with TRBJ1-2, with D unclear. The CDR3 covers 14 residues. Germline V gene lookup returns CDR1 LGHNA and CDR2 YNFKEQ. The V end lost 5 bases, the J end lost 2 bases, and 12 bases lay between the germline ends. Here the CDR3 DNA reads TGTGCCAGCAGCTCCCCGACCACGAACTATGGCTACACCTTC. It specifies CASSSPTTNYGYTF.

This clone was seen just once. The chain carries TRBV19 and TRBJ2-7; 8 bases line up with TRBD2. Trimming cost V 7 bases and J 3 bases; bases outside gene matches: 5. Germline assignment: CDR1 LNHDA and CDR2 SQIVND (reference sequence). The CDR3 is 13 amino acids. CDR3 sequence (DNA): TGTGCCAGTACCGATCGGGGGGGCTACGAGCAGTACTTC. This encodes CASTDRGGYEQYF.

The chain is built from TRBV7-3 and TRBJ2-2; D uncertain. CDR1 SGHTA and CDR2 FQGTGA come from the germline V gene. Trimming pared 2 bases from V and 0 bases from J, leaving 10 bases between. The CDR3 has 16 amino acids. The chain's CDR3 is CASSLVQSSNTGELFF. CDR3 DNA: TGTGCCAGCAGCTTAGTTCAGTCATCGAACACCGGGGAGCTGTTTTTT.

The chain combines TRBV6-5 with TRBJ1-2; D possibly corresponds to TRBD1 (5 bases). The germline CDR1 and CDR2 sequences are MNHEY and SVGAGI. The CDR3 has 12 residues. Trimming removed 0 bases at V and 8 bases at J, with 7 bases between. CDR3 in DNA: TGTGCCAGCAGTTACTCTTCAGGGGGCTACACCTTC. The encoded protein is CASSYSSGGYTF.

The chain carries TRBV5-5 and TRBJ1-5; 9 nucleotides agree with TRBD1. The CDR3 is made up of 20 amino acids. Per germline, CDR1 SGHKS and CDR2 YYEKEE (reference sequence). Losses at the gene ends were 0 bases for V and 2 bases for J; bases not matched to a gene: 15. CDR3 bases: TGTGCCAGCAGCTTGGATTCCTTGCACAGGGGGCTTATAGGCAATCAGCCCCAGCATTTT. Translation gives CASSLDSLHRGLIGNQPQHF.

The J gene is TRBJ2-2, the V gene TRBV20-1; D is perhaps TRBD1 (5 bases). V was trimmed by 3 bases and J by 1 base, leaving 12 bases between them. CDR3 size: 15 residues. The germline V gene has CDR1 DFQATT and CDR2 SNEGSKA (reference sequence). CDR3 nucleotide sequence: TGCAGTGCTAGTCCCATGACAGAGAACACCGGGGAGCTGTTTTTT. Its protein is CSASPMTENTGELFF.

The chain employs TRBV9 and TRBJ2-3; D unclear. Between the trimmed V and J ends, which lost 3 bases and 3 bases, there was a span of 5 bases. CDR3 length: 12 residues. Looked up from germline, CDR1 is SGDLS and CDR2 is YYNGEE. CDR3 sequence reads: CASSETTDTQYF. CDR3 bases: TGTGCCAGCAGCGAGACTACAGATACGCAGTATTTT. Variable domain in full (rest from reference TRBV9 and TRBJ2-3): DSGVTQTPKHLITATGQRVTLRCSPRSGDLSVYWYQQSLDQGLQFLIQYYNGEERAKGNILERFSAQQFPDLHSELNLSSLELGDSALYFCASSETTDTQYFGPGTRLTVL.